This TCR beta chain was sequenced during a study of blood T cell repertoires in COVID-19. Study information: Sites across the United States, Italy and Spain contributed samples from acute and convalescent COVID-19. Sources were T cells, B-cell-depleted T cells, or PBMCs; the material itself was cDNA or gDNA.

Data came from immunoSEQ multiplex PCR; TCRdb stores just in-frame clones and leaves some out. The repertoire holds about 530,000 clones, with 70% to 90% as singletons. Trimming took 5 bases from V and 6 from J, leaving 10 bases between them. The CDR3 extends over 12 amino acids. Germline lookup yields CDR1 SGHAT and CDR2 FQDESV (reference sequence). The specimen sequenced was peripheral blood. The receptor comes from a woman aged 50 to 65 with COVID-19, enrolled during active disease. The V call is TRBV11-1, the J call TRBJ1-2; the D is unclear. The DNA of the CDR3 is TGTGCCAGCAGCCCAAACCGGGATGGCTACACCTTC. Amino acid sequence: CASSPNRDGYTF.